These 19 T cell receptor beta chains were all obtained from the same sample, sequenced in a study of blood T cell repertoires in COVID-19. Clones were read by immunoSEQ multiplex PCR, and TCRdb kept only the in-frame ones, dropping some. In the table there are some 97,000 clones, approximately 86% of which are singletons. Source material: peripheral blood. The receptors stem from a woman aged 55-69 years with acute or convalescent COVID-19.

This clone was observed once. V and J are TRBV6-2 or TRBV6-3 and TRBJ1-5, with a possible D match to TRBD1 (5 bases). Germline values: CDR1 MNHEY, CDR2 SVGEGT. CDR3 size: 14 residues. Trimming stripped 4 bases from V and 3 bases from J, with 10 bases between. The CDR3 sequence: CASSFWDYNQPQHF. CDR3 sequence (DNA): TGTGCCAGCAGTTTTTGGGACTACAATCAGCCCCAGCATTTT.

This clone appeared once. V is TRBV5-1 and J is TRBJ1-1, with TRBD1 identical over 9 bases. J was trimmed by 1 base and V by 3 bases; bases with no gene match: 7. Germline V gene sequence: CDR1 SGHRS, CDR2 YFSETQ. The CDR3 totals 16 residues. Here the CDR3 reads CASSSHGQGTNTEAFF. CDR3 nucleotides: TGCGCCAGCAGCTCACACGGACAGGGGACGAACACTGAAGCTTTCTTT.

The chain links TRBV2 to TRBJ1-5; D may be TRBD1 (6 bases). The germline gives CDR1 SNHLY, CDR2 FYNNEI. V dropped 6 bases and J dropped 2 bases, with 8 bases sitting between them. The CDR3 sequence is 13 residues long. The CDR3, as DNA: TGTGCCAGCAGACAGGGTGGCAATCAGCCCCAGCATTTT. Protein sequence: CASRQGGNQPQHF.

This chain links TRBV6-5 with TRBJ2-7; tentative D call: TRBD1 (5 bases). CDR1 MNHEY and CDR2 SVGAGI come from the germline V gene. The V end lost 6 bases, the J end lost 0 bases, and 15 bases lay between the germline ends. The CDR3 runs 15 residues. CDR3: CASSPGSGNSYEQYF. The CDR3 DNA sequence: TGTGCCAGCAGCCCCGGGTCAGGGAACTCCTACGAGCAGTACTTC.

The chain combines TRBV25-1 with TRBJ1-1; TRBD1 matches 8 bases. Trimming cost V 4 bases and J 4 bases; bases outside gene matches: 5. CDR3 length: 14 residues. Germline V CDR1 and CDR2: MGHDK, SYGVNS. The CDR3 reads CASSVTGVRTEAFF. CDR3 in DNA: TGTGCCAGCAGTGTGACAGGGGTGCGCACTGAAGCTTTCTTT.

The gene calls are TRBV30 and TRBJ2-7; the D gene is possibly TRBD2 (6 bases). Trimming took off 3 bases at V and 7 bases at J, with 13 bases between the two ends. Germline CDR1 reads GTSNPN; CDR2 reads SVGIG (reference sequence). The CDR3 sequence is 12 residues long. CDR3 sequence reads: CAWSGGPGEQYF. The CDR3 DNA follows: TGTGCCTGGAGCGGAGGGCCGGGGGAGCAGTACTTC.

The V call is TRBV28, the J call TRBJ2-1; tentatively, D is TRBD1 (5 bases). V lost 10 bases and J 8 bases, leaving 21 bases between the germline ends. This CDR3 contains 14 residues. Germline loops: CDR1 MDHEN, CDR2 SYDVKM. The CDR3 DNA is TGTGCCATTCTTACAGGTAACGGCAATTATGAGCAGTTCTTC. As protein: CAILTGNGNYEQFF.

The chain joins TRBV7-8 to TRBJ1-2; no clear D gene. The CDR3 is 13 amino acids. V was pared by 1 base and J by 4 bases, with 7 bases between. Looked up from germline, CDR1 is SGHVS and CDR2 is FQNEAQ. The CDR3 nucleotides are TGTGCCAGCAGCTTAGACAGCTTCTATGGCTACACCTTC. Its protein is CASSLDSFYGYTF.

The chain recombines TRBV7-9 with TRBJ2-1; 8 bases are shared with TRBD2. Germline CDR1 and CDR2: SEHNR and FQNEAQ (reference sequence). This CDR3 has 17 residues. With 4 bases clipped from V and 2 bases from J, the junction kept 10 bases outside the gene matches. As DNA, the CDR3 is TGTGCCAGCAGCTATTGGGCCGGGACTAGGGCCTACAATGAGCAGTTCTTC. The encoded protein is CASSYWAGTRAYNEQFF.

V is TRBV11-2 and J is TRBJ1-3; D not resolved. Per the germline V gene, CDR1 is SGHAT and CDR2 is FQNNGV. Trimming cost V 0 bases and J 4 bases, with 4 bases left between them. This CDR3 is built from 13 residues. The CDR3 loop reads CASSLDRGNTIYF. In DNA form, the CDR3 reads TGTGCCAGCAGCTTAGATCGGGGAAACACCATATATTTT.

The chain couples TRBV30 to TRBJ2-2, with TRBD1 matching over 8 bases. The CDR3 spans 12 residues. Germline CDR1 GTSNPN, CDR2 SVGIG (reference sequence). J was trimmed by 8 bases and V by 7 bases; bases with no gene match: 6. In DNA form, the CDR3 reads TGTGCCTCTGGACAGGGCTGGGGGGAGCTGTTTTTT. It specifies CASGQGWGELFF.

V gene TRBV4-2 combines with J gene TRBJ2-3; the match to TRBD2 covers 13 bases. CDR1 and CDR2 from the germline V gene are LGHNA and YNFKEQ. J lost 6 bases, V lost 3 bases, and 9 bases had no gene match. The CDR3 loop spans 17 amino acids. The CDR3 DNA reads as TGTGCCAGCAGCCAGGATAGGACTAGCGGGAGCCCGGATACGCAGTATTTT. It translates to CASSQDRTSGSPDTQYF.

This chain links TRBV5-1 with TRBJ2-1; 14 bases map to TRBD2. Germline CDR1 is SGHRS and CDR2 is YFSETQ. V was pared by 0 bases and J by 6 bases, with 2 bases of the junction left unmatched. This CDR3 region has 16 residues. The CDR3 sequence is CASSLGGTSGSNEQFF. The DNA for the CDR3 is TGCGCCAGCAGCTTGGGAGGGACTAGCGGGAGCAATGAGCAGTTCTTC.

The chain carries TRBV11-3 and TRBJ2-1; TRBD1 matches 10 bases. The CDR3 spans 16 residues. Germline values: CDR1 SGHNT, CDR2 YENEEA. J was trimmed by 5 bases and V by 4 bases; bases with no gene match: 8. CDR3 coding DNA: TGTGCCAGCAGCTCTGGGGCCGGGACAGGGGACAATGAGCAGTTCTTC. Translated: CASSSGAGTGDNEQFF.

This clone was observed once. CDR3 DNA sequence: TGTGCCAGCCAAACGGGGAGGCTGTTAGGGTATGGCTACACCTTC. Translated, it gives CASQTGRLLGYGYTF. V gene TRBV28 combines with J gene TRBJ1-2; D unclear. Looked up from germline, CDR1 is MDHEN and CDR2 is SYDVKM. This CDR3 spans 15 amino acids. V lost 8 bases to trimming and J lost 5 bases, with 21 bases between them.

This chain connects TRBV10-2 to TRBJ2-7; tentative D call: TRBD1 (5 bases). Germline V gives CDR1 WSHSY, CDR2 SAAADI. Trimming removed 4 bases at V and 7 bases at J, with 17 bases between. CDR3 size: 14 residues. The CDR3 region is CASSASGFHREQYF. The DNA for the CDR3 is TGCGCCAGCAGTGCTTCAGGGTTCCATAGGGAGCAGTACTTC.

The chain links TRBV19 to TRBJ2-1; 9 bases agree with TRBD2. The CDR3 is 17 amino acids. Germline lookup yields CDR1 LNHDA and CDR2 SQIVND (reference sequence). Unmatched junction bases numbered 7, after V lost 0 bases and J lost 4 bases. Written as DNA, the CDR3 is TGTGCCAGTAGTATAGATCTGGCTAGCGGGACTTACAATGAGCAGTTCTTC. Translated, it gives CASSIDLASGTYNEQFF.

The chain has TRBV5-1 and TRBJ2-2, with D perhaps matching TRBD1 (6 bases). CDR1 and CDR2 from the germline V gene are SGHRS and YFSETQ. This CDR3 spans 15 amino acids. Trimming stripped 2 bases from V and 8 bases from J, with 16 bases between. Here the CDR3 reads CASSFLDSRSGELFF. For the CDR3, the DNA is TGCGCCAGCAGCTTCCTGGACAGTAGGTCAGGGGAGCTGTTTTTT.

This chain links TRBV2 with TRBJ2-1; 9 positions match TRBD2. V shed 2 bases, J shed 6 bases, and the junction held 8 bases outside the gene matches. This CDR3 has 16 residues. CDR1 is SNHLY, CDR2 FYNNEI, per germline. CDR3 residues: CASSEPRGLASNEQFF. DNA of the CDR3: TGTGCCAGCAGTGAACCACGGGGACTAGCAAGCAATGAGCAGTTCTTC.